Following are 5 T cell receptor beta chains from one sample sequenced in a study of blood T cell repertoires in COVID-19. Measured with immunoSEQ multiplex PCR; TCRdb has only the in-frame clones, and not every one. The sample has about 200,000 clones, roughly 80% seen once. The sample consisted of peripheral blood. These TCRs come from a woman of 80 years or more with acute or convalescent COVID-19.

CDR3 protein: CASSPGQGFDQPQHF. In nucleotides, the CDR3 is TGCGCCAGCAGCCCCGGACAGGGCTTTGATCAGCCCCAGCATTTT. The rearrangement joins TRBV5-1 to TRBJ1-5, with 8 positions matching TRBD1. The CDR3 consists of 15 residues. Germline lookup yields CDR1 SGHRS and CDR2 YFSETQ. V shed 4 bases and J 5 bases; nucleotides not matched to a gene: 8.

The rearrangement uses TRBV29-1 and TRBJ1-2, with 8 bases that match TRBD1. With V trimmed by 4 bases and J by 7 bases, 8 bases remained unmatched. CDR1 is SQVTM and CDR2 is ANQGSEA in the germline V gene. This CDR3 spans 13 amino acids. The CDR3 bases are TGCAGCGTTGGACAGGGGAGCAAATCTGGCTACACCTTC. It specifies CSVGQGSKSGYTF. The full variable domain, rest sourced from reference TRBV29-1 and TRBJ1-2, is SAVISQKPSRDICQRGTSLTIQCQVDSQVTMMFWYRQQPGQSLTLIATANQGSEATYESGFVIDKFPISRPNLTFSTLTVSNMSPEDSSIYLCSVGQGSKSGYTFGSGTRLTVV.

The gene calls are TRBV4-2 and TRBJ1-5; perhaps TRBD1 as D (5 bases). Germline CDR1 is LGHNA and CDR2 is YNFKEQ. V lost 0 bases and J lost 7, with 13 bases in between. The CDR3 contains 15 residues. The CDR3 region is CASSQEGPEGQPQHF. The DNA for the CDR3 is TGTGCCAGCAGCCAAGAAGGGCCGGAGGGGCAGCCCCAGCATTTT.

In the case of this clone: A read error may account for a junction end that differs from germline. CDR3 region: CASSPRDYTEQFF. As DNA, the CDR3 is TGTGCCAGCAGCCCCCGAGACTACACTGAGCAGTTCTTC. The chain carries TRBV3-1 (or the pseudogene TRBV3-2) and TRBJ2-1, with TRBD2 as a possible D gene (5 bases). Looked up from germline, CDR1 is LGHDT and CDR2 is YNNKEL (reference sequence). CDR3 length: 13 amino acids.

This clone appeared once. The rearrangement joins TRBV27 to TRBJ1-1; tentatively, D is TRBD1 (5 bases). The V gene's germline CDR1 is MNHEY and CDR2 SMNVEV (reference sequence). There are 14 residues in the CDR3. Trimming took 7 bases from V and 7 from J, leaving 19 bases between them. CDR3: CASNSLRGDGEAFF. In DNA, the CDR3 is TGTGCCAGCAACTCCCTCCGGGGGGACGGTGAAGCTTTCTTT.